This T cell receptor (beta chain) came from a study of cytomegalovirus exposure and HLA in healthy donors. Study-wide findings and caveats: Most TCR sequences showed up rarely, but some public TCRs showed up in many donors.

As regards this clone: The antigen remains unidentified.

It was with 60 Vbeta and 13 Jbeta primers that the PCR ran. TCRdb's table, derived via immunoSEQ multiplex PCR, lists solely in-frame clones and lacks some. The repertoire holds fewer than 60,000 clones, 60% to 80% seen once, with about 3.3% in the top ten. The CDR3 runs to 15 residues. Trimming removed 3 bases from V and 3 bases from J; junction bases left unmatched: 5. CDR1 is KGHSH, CDR2 LQKENI, per germline. In nominal health when sampled, donors likely had unrecorded immune exposures nonetheless. The clonotype comes from a woman aged 40-49 years in good health and CMV-seropositive. The V and J genes are TRBV18 and TRBJ2-7, with TRBD1 matching 10 bases. The sequenced sample was PBMCs. As DNA, the CDR3 is TGTGCCAGCTCACCTCCGGGGACAGGGGACTACGAGCAGTACTTC. Its protein product is CASSPPGTGDYEQYF. Filled out from reference TRBV18 and TRBJ2-7, the complete variable domain reads NAGVMQNPRHLVRRRGQEARLRCSPMKGHSHVYWYRQLPEEGLKFMVYLQKENIIDESGMPKERFSAEFPKEGPSILRIQQVVRGDSAAYFCASSPPGTGDYEQYFGPGTRLTVT.